These 32 T cell receptor beta chains were sequenced from one sample in a study of blood T cell repertoires in COVID-19. The repertoire was sequenced with immunoSEQ multiplex PCR; TCRdb's copy has only in-frame clones and lacks some. The repertoire holds 400,000 to 500,000 clones, with roughly 89% as singletons. Sequencing input: peripheral blood. The receptor set was obtained from a woman aged 25 to 45 with active or convalescent COVID-19.

This clone was picked up one time. The V call is TRBV13, the J call TRBJ1-2; the D gene is possibly TRBD1 (6 bases). CDR3 length: 16 residues. Trimming stripped 5 bases from V and 4 bases from J, with 20 bases between. CDR1 and CDR2 (germline): PRHDT, FYEKMQ (reference sequence). The CDR3 DNA reads as TGTGCCAGCAGCCGAGGAGGAGAGGGGGAATCCTATGGCTACACCTTC. This codes for CASSRGGEGESYGYTF. Using reference TRBV13 and TRBJ1-2 for the parts outside the CDR3, the full variable domain is AAGVIQSPRHLIKEKRETATLKCYPIPRHDTVYWYQQGPGQDPQFLISFYEKMQSDKGSIPDRFSAQQFSDYHSELNMSSLELGDSALYFCASSRGGEGESYGYTFGSGTRLTVV.

V is TRBV3-1 (or the pseudogene TRBV3-2) and J is TRBJ2-1; the match to TRBD2 covers 7 bases. J gave up 8 bases and V 4 bases, and 2 bases lay outside the gene matches. CDR3 length: 12 amino acids. Per the germline V gene, CDR1 is LGHDT and CDR2 is YNNKEL (reference sequence). CDR3 in amino acids: CASSPGGYEQFF. CDR3 nucleotide sequence: TGTGCCAGCAGCCCGGGAGGCTATGAGCAGTTCTTC.

V gene TRBV11-2 combines with J gene TRBJ2-1, with a tentative D call TRBD2 (6 bases). The CDR3 totals 13 residues. V lost 5 bases and J lost 6, with 11 bases in between. Germline CDR1 SGHAT, CDR2 FQNNGV. The CDR3 DNA follows: TGTGCCAGCAGCCGCGGGATTAGCAATGAGCAGTTCTTC. Its translation is CASSRGISNEQFF.

The rearrangement uses TRBV5-1 and TRBJ1-2, with 8 bases identical to TRBD1. Germline CDR1 reads SGHRS; CDR2 reads YFSETQ. The CDR3 spans 17 residues. The V segment lost 2 bases and the J segment 3 bases; nucleotides outside the gene matches: 12. DNA of the CDR3: TGCGCCAGCAGCTTTGACAGGGGCCTATACGACGACTATGGCTACACCTTC. It encodes CASSFDRGLYDDYGYTF.

V usage is TRBV7-9 and J usage is TRBJ1-5, with D unresolved. V lost 5 bases and J lost 4, with 3 bases in between. Germline V gene data show CDR1 as SEHNR and CDR2 as FQNEAQ (reference sequence). The CDR3 spans 11 residues. CDR3 residues: CASSPNQPQHF. For the CDR3, the DNA is TGTGCCAGCAGCCCTAATCAGCCCCAGCATTTT.

This clone was counted once. This rearrangement joins TRBV10-3 to TRBJ1-1; weak D call: TRBD1 (6 bases). From germline, CDR1 is ENHRY and CDR2 SYGVKD. The CDR3 spans 13 residues. V lost 4 bases, J lost 1 base, and 7 bases lay in between. CDR3 nucleotides: TGTGCCATCAGTGTGGGGGCGAACACTGAAGCTTTCTTT. Translation: CAISVGANTEAFF.

This clone occurred once. The V call is TRBV5-1, the J call TRBJ1-4; D not resolved. Per germline, CDR1 SGHRS and CDR2 YFSETQ. CDR3 length: 14 residues. V lost 1 base to trimming and J lost 0 bases, with 4 bases between them. This CDR3 is CASSLSATNEKLFF. CDR3 DNA: TGCGCCAGCAGCTTGTCGGCAACTAATGAAAAACTGTTTTTT.

The CDR3 loop reads CASSIGGGGYSYEQYF. The DNA for the CDR3 is TGTGCCAGTAGTATAGGTGGCGGGGGGTACTCCTACGAGCAGTACTTC. V and J are TRBV19 and TRBJ2-7, with 8 bases aligning to TRBD2. This CDR3 has 16 residues. Germline CDR1 reads LNHDA; CDR2 reads SQIVND (reference sequence). The V segment lost 1 base and the J segment 0 bases; nucleotides outside the gene matches: 5.

As for this clone: Other DNA sequences in this sample translate to the same CDR3. The chain carries TRBV7-8 and TRBJ1-2; TRBD1 is a possible D gene (6 bases). The germline V and J ends were trimmed by 5 bases and 2 bases, with 9 bases remaining between them. From germline, CDR1 is SGHVS and CDR2 FQNEAQ. This CDR3 is built from 13 residues. The CDR3 nucleotides are TGTGCCAGCAGCCCCGACAGGAACTATGGCTACACCTTC. The encoded protein is CASSPDRNYGYTF.

The chain is built from TRBV18 and TRBJ2-5, with 7 positions matching TRBD1. The CDR3 runs 16 residues. Germline CDR1 KGHSH, CDR2 LQKENI. After removal of 3 bases from V and 2 bases from J, the junction contained 9 bases not matched to a gene. The CDR3 nucleotides are TGTGCCAGCTCACCTTACACCGGGACAGATCAAGAGACCCAGTACTTC. It specifies CASSPYTGTDQETQYF.

This clone was seen more than once but under ten times. V gene TRBV2 combines with J gene TRBJ1-6; TRBD1 might be the D (6 bases). V was pared by 7 bases and J by 7 bases, with 14 bases between. The CDR3 has 14 amino acids. The germline gives CDR1 SNHLY, CDR2 FYNNEI. CDR3 in DNA: TGTGCCAGCACCTTTGACAGGCCCAATTCACCCCTCCACTTT. Protein product: CASTFDRPNSPLHF.

V and J are TRBV5-1 and TRBJ2-1, with 9 bases aligning to TRBD1. J lost 6 bases, V lost 3 bases, and 7 bases had no gene match. Germline V lookup: CDR1 SGHRS, CDR2 YFSETQ. CDR3 length: 15 amino acids. The CDR3 loop is CASSSYRGLSNEQFF. The CDR3 nucleotides read TGCGCCAGCAGCTCTTACAGGGGGCTGTCCAATGAGCAGTTCTTC.

The genes are TRBV19 and TRBJ2-7, with 7 bases identical to TRBD2. The CDR3 is 16 residues long. In germline, CDR1 is LNHDA, CDR2 SQIVND (reference sequence). V trimming: 0 bases; J trimming: 1 base; junction bases outside the gene matches: 6. The CDR3 DNA reads TGTGCCAGTAGTATAGAGGCGGGAGTAGGTTCCTACGAGCAGTACTTC. Translating it yields CASSIEAGVGSYEQYF.

V and J are TRBV3-1 (or the pseudogene TRBV3-2) and TRBJ2-3, with D perhaps matching TRBD2 (6 bases). The CDR3 is made up of 16 amino acids. Germline CDR1 is LGHDT and CDR2 is YNNKEL (reference sequence). V dropped 4 bases and J dropped 3 bases, with 17 bases sitting between them. CDR3 DNA sequence: TGTGCCAGCAGCCCTCTCTCACGGGAGCTTACAGATACGCAGTATTTT. It translates to CASSPLSRELTDTQYF.

This chain uses TRBV5-1 with TRBJ2-2; 10 bases are shared with TRBD1. With V trimmed by 0 bases and J by 9 bases, 11 bases remained unmatched. This CDR3 is 17 amino acids long. CDR1 is SGHRS and CDR2 is YFSETQ in the germline V gene. The CDR3 sequence is CASSLDAGTGADRELFF. In DNA, the CDR3 is TGCGCCAGCAGCTTGGACGCCGGGACAGGGGCTGATAGGGAGCTGTTTTTT.

This clone appeared once. J is TRBJ1-2 and V is TRBV12-3 or TRBV12-4; D is possibly TRBD1 (6 bases). The CDR3 runs to 11 residues. Trimming cost V 5 bases and J 8 bases, with 9 bases left between them. The CDR3 protein is CASSVRGGYTF. The CDR3 DNA reads TGTGCCAGCAGTGTCAGGGGCGGCTACACCTTC.

The J gene is TRBJ1-2, the V gene TRBV7-9, with 10 nucleotides matching TRBD1. Germline trimming cut 4 bases from V and 6 bases from J; bases unmatched to any gene: 14. Germline V gene data show CDR1 as SEHNR and CDR2 as FQNEAQ (reference sequence). This CDR3 has 17 amino acids. CDR3 in amino acids: CASSSLALDRGQNGYTF. The CDR3, as DNA: TGTGCCAGCAGCTCATTAGCCCTCGACAGGGGGCAAAATGGCTACACCTTC.

The chain joins TRBV6-2 or TRBV6-3 to TRBJ2-5; the D is unclear. V was shortened by 6 bases and J by 1 base, with 18 bases between the two germline ends. Germline V gene data show CDR1 as MNHEY and CDR2 as SVGEGT. This CDR3 is built from 16 residues. The CDR3 nucleotides are TGTGCCAGCAGCCTTAGTCCCTCCCGACTCCAAGAGACCCAGTACTTC. Protein product: CASSLSPSRLQETQYF.

J is TRBJ2-7 and V is TRBV28; D may be TRBD2 (6 bases). The germline V gene has CDR1 MDHEN and CDR2 SYDVKM. With 6 bases removed from V and 3 bases from J, the gap between germline ends came to 18 bases. CDR3 length equals 15 residues. The CDR3 DNA reads TGTGCCAGCAGACCTGGGGTAAGCGGGTACTACGAGCAGTACTTC. It translates to CASRPGVSGYYEQYF.

This chain links TRBV4-2 with TRBJ1-1; TRBD1 aligns across 7 bases. Germline CDR1 LGHNA, CDR2 YNFKEQ. J lost 4 bases, V lost 0 bases, and 8 bases had no gene match. There are 16 residues in the CDR3. CDR3 amino acids: CASSQDLGTALTEAFF. As DNA, the CDR3 is TGTGCCAGCAGCCAAGATCTGGGGACAGCTCTCACTGAAGCTTTCTTT.

V is TRBV6-5 and J is TRBJ1-2; 9 nucleotides align to TRBD1. Germline CDR1 MNHEY, CDR2 SVGAGI. This CDR3 region has 14 residues. The V and J ends lost 5 bases and 5 bases, in that order; junction bases with no gene match: 6. CDR3 sequence: CASSITGQGYGYTF. The CDR3 DNA reads as TGTGCCAGCAGTATCACGGGACAGGGTTATGGCTACACCTTC.

The chain is built from TRBV6-6 and TRBJ2-7; 11 bases align to TRBD2. The CDR3 is made up of 18 amino acids. In germline, CDR1 is MNHNY, CDR2 SVGAGI (reference sequence). V lost 5 bases and J lost 3; bases outside the gene matches: 15. The CDR3 loop reads CASSPYDSFSGGGYEQYF. CDR3 DNA: TGTGCCAGCAGTCCGTACGACTCGTTTAGCGGGGGGGGCTACGAGCAGTACTTC.

This chain links TRBV6-6 with TRBJ1-5; 8 nucleotides line up with TRBD1. The CDR3 runs to 14 residues. CDR1 and CDR2 from the germline V gene are MNHNY and SVGAGI (reference sequence). Unmatched junction bases numbered 1, after V lost 2 bases and J lost 4 bases. The CDR3 bases are TGTGCCAGCAGTTACGGACAGGGTAATCAGCCCCAGCATTTT. Translated, it gives CASSYGQGNQPQHF.

CDR3 protein: CAISEPGQEVLDTQYF. The CDR3 nucleotides are TGTGCCATCAGTGAGCCGGGACAGGAAGTATTAGATACGCAGTATTTT. V and J are TRBV10-3 and TRBJ2-3; 8 bases line up with TRBD1. The CDR3 runs to 16 residues. The V gene's germline CDR1 is ENHRY and CDR2 SYGVKD. The V segment lost 2 bases and the J segment 5 bases; nucleotides outside the gene matches: 9.

The chain employs TRBV11-2 and TRBJ2-1; 7 nucleotides match TRBD2. The CDR3 covers 14 residues. V shed 2 bases, J shed 9 bases, and the junction held 7 bases outside the gene matches. Germline CDR1 reads SGHAT; CDR2 reads FQNNGV. CDR3 loop: CASSLKRGPVEQFF. In DNA form, the CDR3 reads TGTGCCAGCAGCTTAAAGCGGGGACCGGTTGAGCAGTTCTTC.

The sample holds one count of this clone. J is TRBJ1-2 and V is TRBV19; 10 bases fit TRBD1. Germline V gives CDR1 LNHDA, CDR2 SQIVND (reference sequence). The CDR3 sequence is 17 residues long. The V segment lost 3 bases and the J segment 4 bases; nucleotides outside the gene matches: 11. The DNA of the CDR3 is TGTGCCAGTAGTATCGGACAGGGGGGGACCAACATCTATGGCTACACCTTC. Residues: CASSIGQGGTNIYGYTF. Together with reference TRBV19 and TRBJ1-2, the CDR3 gives the full variable domain: DGGITQSPKYLFRKEGQNVTLSCEQNLNHDAMYWYRQDPGQGLRLIYYSQIVNDFQKGDIAEGYSVSREKKESFPLTVTSAQKNPTAFYLCASSIGQGGTNIYGYTFGSGTRLTVV.

The rearrangement joins TRBV6-1 to TRBJ2-7; the match to TRBD2 covers 12 bases. The CDR3 is made up of 15 amino acids. Trimming at V came to 3 bases and at J to 5 bases, leaving 5 bases not matched to a gene. The germline gives CDR1 MNHNS, CDR2 SASEGT. This CDR3 reads CASSDPRLAGDEQYF. CDR3 in DNA: TGTGCCAGCAGTGATCCACGACTAGCGGGAGACGAGCAGTACTTC.

This CDR3 is CASGSHHIQTSGRVRTSNTGELFF. CDR3 coding DNA: TGTGCTAGTGGCTCCCATCACATCCAGACTAGCGGGAGAGTACGTACCTCGAACACCGGGGAGCTGTTTTTT. V and J are TRBV12-5 and TRBJ2-2; 12 nucleotides agree with TRBD2. CDR3 size: 24 residues. The trim removed 6 bases at V and 0 bases at J, leaving 26 bases unmatched. CDR1 is LGHNT, CDR2 FRNRAP, per germline.

This clone occurred once. The V and J genes are TRBV12-3 or TRBV12-4 and TRBJ1-1, with TRBD1 as a possible D gene (5 bases). Trimming cost V 6 bases and J 3 bases, with 11 bases left between them. The CDR3 contains 13 residues. DNA of the CDR3: TGTGCCAGCAGACCACAGGATCACACTGAAGCTTTCTTT. Translated, it gives CASRPQDHTEAFF.

Turning to this clone: A far larger clone is one base from this, pointing to a likely read error. The chain recombines TRBV2 with TRBJ1-6; perhaps TRBD1 as D (6 bases). This CDR3 has 13 amino acids. Germline CDR1 and CDR2: SNHLY and FYNNEI. V was shortened by 3 bases and J by 7 bases, with 7 bases between the two germline ends. The CDR3 DNA is TGTGCCAGCAGTGACAGGGGCAATTCACCCCTCCACTTT. Translated: CASSDRGNSPLHF.

This clone came up a few times. The chain carries TRBV6-6 and TRBJ1-1, with 8 bases aligning to TRBD1. The junction had 6 bases not matched to a gene; V was cut back by 6 bases and J by 0 bases. Germline V gene data show CDR1 as MNHNY and CDR2 as SVGAGI (reference sequence). The CDR3 has 15 residues. For the CDR3, the DNA is TGTGCCAGCAGCCTCCAGGACAGGGTGAACACTGAAGCTTTCTTT. The encoded protein is CASSLQDRVNTEAFF.

The chain recombines TRBV6-2 or TRBV6-3 with TRBJ2-7, with 8 bases aligning to TRBD1. CDR3 length: 14 residues. The ends lost 7 bases at V and 5 bases at J; junction bases unmatched: 10. CDR1 and CDR2 (germline): MNHEY, SVGEGT. The CDR3 sequence: CASTPRQGPNEQYF. CDR3 coding DNA: TGTGCCAGCACCCCACGACAGGGGCCAAACGAGCAGTACTTC.